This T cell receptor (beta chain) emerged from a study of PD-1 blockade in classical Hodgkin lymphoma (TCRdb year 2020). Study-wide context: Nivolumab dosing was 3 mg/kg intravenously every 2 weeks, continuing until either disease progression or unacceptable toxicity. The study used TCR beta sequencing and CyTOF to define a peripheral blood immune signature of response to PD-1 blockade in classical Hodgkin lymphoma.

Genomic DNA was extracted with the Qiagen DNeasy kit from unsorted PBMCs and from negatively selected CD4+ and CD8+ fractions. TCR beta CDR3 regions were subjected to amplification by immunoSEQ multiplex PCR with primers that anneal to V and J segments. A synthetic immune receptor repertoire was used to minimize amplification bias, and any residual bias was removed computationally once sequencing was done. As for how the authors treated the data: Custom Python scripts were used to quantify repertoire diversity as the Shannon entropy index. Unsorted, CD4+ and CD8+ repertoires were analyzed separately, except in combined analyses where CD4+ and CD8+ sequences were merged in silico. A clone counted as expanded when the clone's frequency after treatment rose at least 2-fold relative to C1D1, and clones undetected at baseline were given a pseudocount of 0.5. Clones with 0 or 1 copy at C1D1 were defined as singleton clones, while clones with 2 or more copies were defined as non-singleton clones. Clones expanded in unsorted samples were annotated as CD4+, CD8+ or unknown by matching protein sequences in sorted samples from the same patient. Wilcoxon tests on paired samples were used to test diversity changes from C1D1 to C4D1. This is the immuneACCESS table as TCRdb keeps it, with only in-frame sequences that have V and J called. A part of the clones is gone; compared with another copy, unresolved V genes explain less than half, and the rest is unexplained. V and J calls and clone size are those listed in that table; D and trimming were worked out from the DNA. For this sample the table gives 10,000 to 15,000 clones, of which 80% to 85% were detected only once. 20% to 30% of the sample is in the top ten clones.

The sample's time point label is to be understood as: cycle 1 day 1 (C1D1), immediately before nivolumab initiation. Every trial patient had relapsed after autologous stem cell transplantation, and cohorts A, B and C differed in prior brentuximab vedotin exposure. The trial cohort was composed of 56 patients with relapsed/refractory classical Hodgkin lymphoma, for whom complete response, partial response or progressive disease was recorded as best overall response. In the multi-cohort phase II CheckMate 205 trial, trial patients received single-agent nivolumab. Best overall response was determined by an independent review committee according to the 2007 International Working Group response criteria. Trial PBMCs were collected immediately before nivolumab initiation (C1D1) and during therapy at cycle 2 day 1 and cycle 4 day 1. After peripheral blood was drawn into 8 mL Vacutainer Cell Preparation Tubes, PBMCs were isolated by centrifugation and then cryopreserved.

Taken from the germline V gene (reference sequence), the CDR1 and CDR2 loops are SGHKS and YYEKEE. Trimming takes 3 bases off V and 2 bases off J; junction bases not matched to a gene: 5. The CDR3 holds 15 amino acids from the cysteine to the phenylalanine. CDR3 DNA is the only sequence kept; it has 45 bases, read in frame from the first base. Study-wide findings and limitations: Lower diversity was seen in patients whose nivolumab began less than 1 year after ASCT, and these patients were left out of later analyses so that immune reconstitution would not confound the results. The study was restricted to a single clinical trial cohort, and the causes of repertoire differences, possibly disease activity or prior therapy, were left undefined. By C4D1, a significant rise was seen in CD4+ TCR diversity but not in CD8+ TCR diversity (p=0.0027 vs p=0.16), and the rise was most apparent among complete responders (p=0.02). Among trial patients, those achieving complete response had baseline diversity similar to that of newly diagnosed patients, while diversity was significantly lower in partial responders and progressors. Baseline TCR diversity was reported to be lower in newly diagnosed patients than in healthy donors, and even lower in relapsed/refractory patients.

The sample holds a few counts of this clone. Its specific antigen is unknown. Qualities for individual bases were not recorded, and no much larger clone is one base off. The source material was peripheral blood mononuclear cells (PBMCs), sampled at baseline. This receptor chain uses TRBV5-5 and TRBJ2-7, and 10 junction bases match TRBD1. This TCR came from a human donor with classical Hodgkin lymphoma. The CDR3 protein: CASSWDRGGPYEQYF. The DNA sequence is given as TGTGCCAGCAGCTGGGACAGGGGTGGCCCCTACGAGCAGTACTTC.